Listed here are 6 T cell receptor beta chains from one sample, sequenced in a study of T cell changes during pregnancy in multiple sclerosis. Method: immunoSEQ multiplex PCR; TCRdb's copy keeps in-frame clones and lacks some. The table includes about 59,000 clones, over 90% detected once. The sample in question was CD8+ T cells from peripheral blood mononuclear cells, obtained in the third trimester of pregnancy. These receptor sequences come from a female donor with multiple sclerosis, enrolled in a pregnancy study.

The chain recombines TRBV27 with TRBJ1-2; TRBD1 might be the D (6 bases). This CDR3 has 13 amino acids. V dropped 8 bases and J dropped 4 bases, with 14 bases sitting between them. The germline gives CDR1 MNHEY, CDR2 SMNVEV (reference sequence). The CDR3 reads CASGGQLGYGYTF. The CDR3 DNA is TGTGCCAGCGGTGGACAGCTCGGCTATGGCTACACCTTC.

In its sample, this clone was seen once. A junction boundary mismatches the germline segment, possibly from a read error. Other DNA sequences from this sample encode an identical CDR3 as well. This chain links TRBV6-5 with TRBJ1-1; D perhaps matches TRBD1 (6 bases). The length of the CDR3 is 14 residues. CDR1 and CDR2 from the germline V gene are MNHEY and SVGAGI. CDR3 coding DNA: TGTGCTAGCAGTTTAACAGGGCCTCTCGGTGAAGCTTTCTTT. This encodes CASSLTGPLGEAFF.

This clone was counted a few times. The chain combines TRBV27 with TRBJ1-5, with a tentative D call TRBD1 (5 bases). This CDR3 has 13 residues. Germline CDR1 MNHEY, CDR2 SMNVEV (reference sequence). Trimming pared 4 bases from V and 7 bases from J, leaving 11 bases between. The CDR3 nucleotides are TGTGCCAGCAGTTACAGGAAAAACCAGCCCCAGCATTTT. Residues: CASSYRKNQPQHF.

The J gene is TRBJ2-3, the V gene TRBV29-1, with 7 nucleotides matching TRBD2. Germline trimming cut 7 bases from V and 0 bases from J; bases unmatched to any gene: 10. The CDR3 consists of 15 residues. The germline CDR1 and CDR2 sequences are SQVTM and ANQGSEA. In DNA form, the CDR3 reads TGCAGCGCTCCACGAGCGGGACCTAGCACAGATACGCAGTATTTT. The encoded protein is CSAPRAGPSTDTQYF.

The gene calls are TRBV27 and TRBJ2-7; tentatively, D is TRBD2 (6 bases). The germline CDR1 and CDR2 sequences are MNHEY and SMNVEV (reference sequence). This CDR3 is built from 14 residues. Trimming pared 4 bases from V and 2 bases from J, leaving 12 bases between. This chain's CDR3 is CASSSRLVPYEQYF. The CDR3 bases are TGTGCCAGCAGTTCGAGACTAGTCCCCTACGAGCAGTACTTC.

CDR3 loop: CASSRDRGPDEQYF. CDR3 in DNA: TGCGCCAGCAGTCGAGACAGGGGGCCCGACGAGCAGTACTTC. V gene TRBV4-1 combines with J gene TRBJ2-7; TRBD1 aligns across 10 bases. Looked up from germline, CDR1 is MGHRA and CDR2 is YSYEKL. The CDR3 is 14 amino acids. V trimming: 6 bases; J trimming: 5 bases; junction bases outside the gene matches: 7.